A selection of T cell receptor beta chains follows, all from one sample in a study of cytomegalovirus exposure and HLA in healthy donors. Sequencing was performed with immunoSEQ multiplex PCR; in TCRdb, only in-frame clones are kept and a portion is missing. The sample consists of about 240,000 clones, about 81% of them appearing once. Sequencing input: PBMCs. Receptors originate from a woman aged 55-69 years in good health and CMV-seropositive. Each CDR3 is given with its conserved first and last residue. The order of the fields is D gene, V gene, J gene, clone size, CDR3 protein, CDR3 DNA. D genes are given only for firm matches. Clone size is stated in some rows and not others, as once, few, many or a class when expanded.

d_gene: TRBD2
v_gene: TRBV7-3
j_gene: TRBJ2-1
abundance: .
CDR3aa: CASSSGLASEQFF
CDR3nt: TGTGCCAGCAGCTCGGGACTAGCGTCTGAGCAGTTCTTC

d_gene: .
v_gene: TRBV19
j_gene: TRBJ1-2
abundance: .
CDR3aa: CASSTQGKYGYTF
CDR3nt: TGTGCCAGTAGTACGCAGGGGAAGTATGGCTACACCTTC

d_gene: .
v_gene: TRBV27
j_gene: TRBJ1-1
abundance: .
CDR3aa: CASSLGGLNTEAFF
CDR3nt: TGTGCCAGCAGTTTAGGAGGGTTGAACACTGAAGCTTTCTTT

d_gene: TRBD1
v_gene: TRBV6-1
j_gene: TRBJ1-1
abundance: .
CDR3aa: CASRGTGRLGTEAFF
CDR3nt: TGTGCCAGCAGAGGGACAGGGAGGCTAGGCACTGAAGCTTTCTTT

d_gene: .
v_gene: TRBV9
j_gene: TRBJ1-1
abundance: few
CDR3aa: CASTTGGSDTEAFF
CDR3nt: TGTGCCAGCACGACCGGGGGGAGTGATACTGAAGCTTTCTTT

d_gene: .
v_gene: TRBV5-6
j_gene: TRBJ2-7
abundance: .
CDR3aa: CASSEGYGQYF
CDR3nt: TGTGCCAGCAGCGAGGGCTACGGGCAGTACTTC

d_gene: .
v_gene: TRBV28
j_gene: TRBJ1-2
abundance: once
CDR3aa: CASSFTGSGYTF
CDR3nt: TGTGCCAGCAGTTTCACGGGTTCTGGCTACACCTTC

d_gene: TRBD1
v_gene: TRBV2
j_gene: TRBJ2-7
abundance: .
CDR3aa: CASSQGQGWYEQYF
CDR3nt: TGTGCCAGCAGTCAGGGACAGGGATGGTACGAGCAGTACTTC

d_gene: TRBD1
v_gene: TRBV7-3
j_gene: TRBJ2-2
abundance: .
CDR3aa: CASSSGTATTGELFF
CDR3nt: TGTGCCAGCAGTTCCGGGACAGCAACCACCGGGGAGCTGTTTTTT

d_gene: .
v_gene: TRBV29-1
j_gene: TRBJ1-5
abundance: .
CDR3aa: CSVVEGNQPQHF
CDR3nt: TGCAGCGTTGTGGAGGGTAATCAGCCCCAGCATTTT

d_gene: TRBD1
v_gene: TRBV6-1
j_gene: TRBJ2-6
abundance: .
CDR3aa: CASSGQGASGLLTF
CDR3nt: TGTGCCAGCAGTGGACAGGGGGCGAGCGGCTTGCTAACTTTC

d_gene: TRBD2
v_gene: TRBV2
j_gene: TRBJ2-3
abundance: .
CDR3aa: CASSYSGRADTQYF
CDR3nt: TGTGCCAGCAGTTATAGCGGGAGGGCAGATACGCAGTATTTT

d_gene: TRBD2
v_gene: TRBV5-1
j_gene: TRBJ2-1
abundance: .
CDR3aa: CASSLDLAGGWNEQFF
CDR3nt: TGCGCCAGCAGCTTGGACCTAGCGGGAGGTTGGAATGAGCAGTTCTTC

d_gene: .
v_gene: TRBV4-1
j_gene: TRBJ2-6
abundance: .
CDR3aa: CASSHPTASGANVLTF
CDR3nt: TGCGCCAGCAGCCACCCGACAGCCTCTGGGGCCAACGTCCTGACTTTC

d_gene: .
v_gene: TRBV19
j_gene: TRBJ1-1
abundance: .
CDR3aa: CASSITGMNTEAFF
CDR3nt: TGTGCCAGTAGTATCACAGGGATGAACACTGAAGCTTTCTTT

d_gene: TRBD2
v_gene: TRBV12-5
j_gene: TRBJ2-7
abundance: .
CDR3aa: CASGTSPYF
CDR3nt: TGTGCTAGTGGGACTAGCCCGTACTTC

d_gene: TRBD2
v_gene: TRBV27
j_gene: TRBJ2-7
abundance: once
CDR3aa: CASSLRQLGLANHYEQYF
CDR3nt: TGTGCCAGCAGTTTACGCCAGCTGGGACTAGCGAACCACTACGAGCAGTACTTC

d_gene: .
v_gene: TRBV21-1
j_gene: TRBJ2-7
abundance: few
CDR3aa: CASSNNPRRGDRTYVYEQYF
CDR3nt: TGTGCCAGCAGCAATAACCCCCGGAGGGGAGATAGAACTTACGTCTACGAGCAGTACTTC

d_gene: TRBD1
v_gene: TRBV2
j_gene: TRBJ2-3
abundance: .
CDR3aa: CASSEILGQGRLRGAGDTQYF
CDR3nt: TGTGCCAGCAGTGAAATCCTGGGACAGGGTCGACTCAGAGGTGCAGGGGATACGCAGTATTTT

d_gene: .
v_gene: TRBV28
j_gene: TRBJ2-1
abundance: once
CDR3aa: CASREGAKEFF
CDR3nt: TGTGCCAGCAGGGAGGGGGCGAAGGAGTTCTTC

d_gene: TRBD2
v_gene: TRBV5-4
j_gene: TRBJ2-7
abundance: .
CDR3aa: CASSLAGSGIRVDEQYF
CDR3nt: TGTGCCAGCAGCTTGGCTGGTAGCGGGATAAGGGTTGACGAGCAGTACTTC

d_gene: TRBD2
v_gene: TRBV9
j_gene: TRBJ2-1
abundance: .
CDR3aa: CASSPGGSGRVNEQFF
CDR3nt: TGTGCCAGCAGTCCTGGCGGTAGCGGGAGGGTTAATGAGCAGTTCTTC

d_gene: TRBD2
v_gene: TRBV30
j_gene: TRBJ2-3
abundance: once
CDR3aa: CAWSVTSRTSGITDTQYF
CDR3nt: TGTGCCTGGAGTGTAACCAGTCGGACTAGCGGCATCACAGATACGCAGTATTTT

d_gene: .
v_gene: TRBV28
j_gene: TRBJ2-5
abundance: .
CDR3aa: CASNVGVQETQYF
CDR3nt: TGTGCCAGCAACGTAGGGGTACAAGAGACCCAGTACTTC